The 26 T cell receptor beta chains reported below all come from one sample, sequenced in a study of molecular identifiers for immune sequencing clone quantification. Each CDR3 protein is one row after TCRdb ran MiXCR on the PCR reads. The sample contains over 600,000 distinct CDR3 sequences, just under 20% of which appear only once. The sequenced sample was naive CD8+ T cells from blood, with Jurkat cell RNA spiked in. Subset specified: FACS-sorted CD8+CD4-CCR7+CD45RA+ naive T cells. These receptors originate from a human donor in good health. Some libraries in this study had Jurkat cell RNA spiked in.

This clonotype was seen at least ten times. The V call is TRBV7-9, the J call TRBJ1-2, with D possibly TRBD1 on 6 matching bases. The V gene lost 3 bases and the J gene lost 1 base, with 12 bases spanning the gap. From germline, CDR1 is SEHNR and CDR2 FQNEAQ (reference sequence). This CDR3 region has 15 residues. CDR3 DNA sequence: TGTGCCAGCAGCTTGGTGGACAGCGGTAACTATGGCTACACCTTC. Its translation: CASSLVDSGNYGYTF.

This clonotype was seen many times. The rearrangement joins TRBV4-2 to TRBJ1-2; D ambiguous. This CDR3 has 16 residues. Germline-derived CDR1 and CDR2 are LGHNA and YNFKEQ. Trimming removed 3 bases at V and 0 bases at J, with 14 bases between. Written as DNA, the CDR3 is TGTGCCAGCAGCCATTTGTCGGGAGAGACTAACTATGGCTACACCTTC. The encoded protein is CASSHLSGETNYGYTF.

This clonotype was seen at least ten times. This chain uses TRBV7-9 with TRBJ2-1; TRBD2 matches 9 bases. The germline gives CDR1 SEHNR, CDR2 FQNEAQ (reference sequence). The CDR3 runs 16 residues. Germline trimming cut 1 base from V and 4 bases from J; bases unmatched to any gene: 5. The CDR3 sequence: CASSLVVAGEYNEQFF. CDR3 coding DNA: TGTGCCAGCAGCTTAGTGGTAGCGGGGGAATACAATGAGCAGTTCTTC.

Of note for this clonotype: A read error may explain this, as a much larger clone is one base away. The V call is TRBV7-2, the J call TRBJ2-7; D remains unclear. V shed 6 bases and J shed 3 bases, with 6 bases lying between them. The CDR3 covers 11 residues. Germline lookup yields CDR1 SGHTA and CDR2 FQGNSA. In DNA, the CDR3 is TGTGCCAGCAGAGAGGACTACGAGCAGTACTTC. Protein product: CASREDYEQYF.

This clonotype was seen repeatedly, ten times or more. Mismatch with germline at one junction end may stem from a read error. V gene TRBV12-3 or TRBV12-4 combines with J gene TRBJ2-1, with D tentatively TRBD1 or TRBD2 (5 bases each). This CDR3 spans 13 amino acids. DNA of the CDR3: TGTGCCAGCAGCTTAGAGGTGGGGGTATGGCAGTTCTTC. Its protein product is CASSLEVGVWQFF.

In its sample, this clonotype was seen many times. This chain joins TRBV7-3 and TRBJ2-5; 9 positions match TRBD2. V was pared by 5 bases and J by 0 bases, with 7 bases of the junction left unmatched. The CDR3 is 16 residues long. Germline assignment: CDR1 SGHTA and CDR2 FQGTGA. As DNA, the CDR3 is TGTGCCAGCAGCCCAATAGCGGGAGTTGACCAAGAGACCCAGTACTTC. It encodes CASSPIAGVDQETQYF.

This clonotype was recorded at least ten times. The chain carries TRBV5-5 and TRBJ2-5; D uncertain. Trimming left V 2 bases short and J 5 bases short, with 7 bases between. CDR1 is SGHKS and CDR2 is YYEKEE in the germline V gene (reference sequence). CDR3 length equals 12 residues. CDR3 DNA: TGTGCCAGCAGCTTACTGGTTGAGACCCAGTACTTC. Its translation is CASSLLVETQYF.

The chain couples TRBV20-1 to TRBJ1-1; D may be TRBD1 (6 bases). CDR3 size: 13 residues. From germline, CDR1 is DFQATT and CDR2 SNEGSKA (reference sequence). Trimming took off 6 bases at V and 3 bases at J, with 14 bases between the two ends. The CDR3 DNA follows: TGCAGTGCCTCTTGGACAGACTACACTGAAGCTTTCTTT. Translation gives CSASWTDYTEAFF.

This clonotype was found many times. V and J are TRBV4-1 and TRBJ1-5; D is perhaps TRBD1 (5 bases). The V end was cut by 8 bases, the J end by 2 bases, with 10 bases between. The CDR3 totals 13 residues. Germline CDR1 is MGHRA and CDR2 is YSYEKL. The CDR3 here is CASGREGNQPQHF. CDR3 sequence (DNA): TGCGCCAGCGGCAGGGAGGGCAATCAGCCCCAGCATTTT.

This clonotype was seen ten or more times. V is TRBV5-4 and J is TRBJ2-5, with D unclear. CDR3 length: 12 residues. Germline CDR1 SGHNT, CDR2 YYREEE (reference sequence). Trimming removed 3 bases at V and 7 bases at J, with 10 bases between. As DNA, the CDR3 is TGTGCCAGCAGCTGGAGCGCCGGGACCCAGTACTTC. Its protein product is CASSWSAGTQYF.

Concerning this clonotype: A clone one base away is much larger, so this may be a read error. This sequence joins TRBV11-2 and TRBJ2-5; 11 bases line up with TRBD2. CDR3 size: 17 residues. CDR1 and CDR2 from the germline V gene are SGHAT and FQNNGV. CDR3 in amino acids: CASGLGGTSGLQETQYF. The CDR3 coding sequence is TGTGCCAGCGGCTTAGGCGGGACTAGCGGTCTCCAAGAGACCCAGTACTTC. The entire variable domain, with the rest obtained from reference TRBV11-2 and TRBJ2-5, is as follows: EAGVAQSPRYKIIEKRQSVAFWCNPISGHATLYWYQQILGQGPKLLIQFQNNGVVDDSQLPKDRFSAERLKGVDSTLKIQPAKLEDSAVYLCASGLGGTSGLQETQYFGPGTRLLVL.

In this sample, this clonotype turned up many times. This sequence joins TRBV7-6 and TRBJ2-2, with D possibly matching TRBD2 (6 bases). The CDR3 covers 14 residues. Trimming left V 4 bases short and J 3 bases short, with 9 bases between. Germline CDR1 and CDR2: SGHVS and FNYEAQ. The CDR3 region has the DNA TGTGCCAGCAGCTCACTAGCAGACACCGGGGAGCTGTTTTTT. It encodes CASSSLADTGELFF.

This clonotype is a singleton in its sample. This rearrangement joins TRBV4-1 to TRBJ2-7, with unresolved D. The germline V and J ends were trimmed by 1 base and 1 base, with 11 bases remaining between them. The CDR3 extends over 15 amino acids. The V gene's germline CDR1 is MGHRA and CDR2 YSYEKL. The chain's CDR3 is CASSQGSDGSYEQYF. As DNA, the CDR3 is TGCGCCAGCAGCCAAGGTTCAGACGGGTCCTACGAGCAGTACTTC.

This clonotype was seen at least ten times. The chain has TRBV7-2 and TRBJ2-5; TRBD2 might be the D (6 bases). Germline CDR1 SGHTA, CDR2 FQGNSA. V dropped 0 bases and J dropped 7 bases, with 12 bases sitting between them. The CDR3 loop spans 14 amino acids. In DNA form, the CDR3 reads TGTGCCAGCAGCTTAGCTGCAGTCGGGGGGACCCAGTACTTC. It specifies CASSLAAVGGTQYF.

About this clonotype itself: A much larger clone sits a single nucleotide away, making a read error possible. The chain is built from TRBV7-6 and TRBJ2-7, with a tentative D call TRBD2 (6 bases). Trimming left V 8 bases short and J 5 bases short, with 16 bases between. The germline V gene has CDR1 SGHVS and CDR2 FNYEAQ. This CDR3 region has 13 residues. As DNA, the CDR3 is TGTGCCAGCGGCGTAGGGACTCGGCACGAGCAGTACTTC. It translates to CASGVGTRHEQYF.

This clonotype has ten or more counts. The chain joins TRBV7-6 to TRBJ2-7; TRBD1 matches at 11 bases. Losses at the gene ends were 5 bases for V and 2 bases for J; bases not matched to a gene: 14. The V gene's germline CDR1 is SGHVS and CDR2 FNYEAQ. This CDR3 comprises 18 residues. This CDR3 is CASSLGTGGSFNTYEQYF. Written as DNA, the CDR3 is TGTGCCAGCAGCCTAGGGACAGGGGGTTCATTCAACACCTACGAGCAGTACTTC.

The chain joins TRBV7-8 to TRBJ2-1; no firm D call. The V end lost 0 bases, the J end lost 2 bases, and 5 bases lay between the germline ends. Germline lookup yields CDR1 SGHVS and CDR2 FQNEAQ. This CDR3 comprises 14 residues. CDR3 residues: CASSLAKTYNEQFF. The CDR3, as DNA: TGTGCCAGCAGCTTAGCCAAGACCTACAATGAGCAGTTCTTC.

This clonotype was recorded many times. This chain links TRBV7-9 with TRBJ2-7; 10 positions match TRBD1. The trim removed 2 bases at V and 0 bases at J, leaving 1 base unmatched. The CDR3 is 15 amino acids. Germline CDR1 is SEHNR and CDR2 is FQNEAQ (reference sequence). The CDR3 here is CASSLRTGGSYEQYF. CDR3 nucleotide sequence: TGTGCCAGCAGCTTACGGACAGGGGGCTCCTACGAGCAGTACTTC.

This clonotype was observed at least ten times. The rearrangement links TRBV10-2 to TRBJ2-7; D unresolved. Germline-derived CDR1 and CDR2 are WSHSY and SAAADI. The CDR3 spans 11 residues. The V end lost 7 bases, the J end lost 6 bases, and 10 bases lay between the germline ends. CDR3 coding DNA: TGCGCCAGCACGGTAAATGGCGAGCAGTACTTC. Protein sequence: CASTVNGEQYF.

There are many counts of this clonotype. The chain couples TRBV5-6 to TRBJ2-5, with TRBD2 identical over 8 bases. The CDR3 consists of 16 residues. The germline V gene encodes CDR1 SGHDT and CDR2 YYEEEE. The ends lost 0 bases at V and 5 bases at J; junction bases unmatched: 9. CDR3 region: CASSLATGGPSETQYF. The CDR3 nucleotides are TGTGCCAGCAGCTTGGCAACGGGAGGGCCGAGCGAGACCCAGTACTTC.

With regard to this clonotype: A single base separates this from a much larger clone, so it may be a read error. The CDR3, as DNA: TGTGCCGGCAGTTCGGACAGGGGAGGCACAGATACGCAGTATTTT. This gives the protein CAGSSDRGGTDTQYF. The chain couples TRBV12-3 or TRBV12-4 to TRBJ2-3; 9 bases match TRBD1. This CDR3 spans 15 amino acids.

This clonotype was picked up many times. Here the CDR3 reads CASSPGLAGAAPVDTQYF. The CDR3 nucleotides read TGTGCCAGCAGCCCTGGACTAGCGGGGGCCGCCCCGGTGGATACGCAGTATTTT. This sequence joins TRBV14 and TRBJ2-3, with 13 bases aligning to TRBD2. The CDR3 sequence is 18 residues long. V shed 4 bases, J shed 6 bases, and the junction held 13 bases outside the gene matches. CDR1 and CDR2 (germline): SGHDN, FVKESK.

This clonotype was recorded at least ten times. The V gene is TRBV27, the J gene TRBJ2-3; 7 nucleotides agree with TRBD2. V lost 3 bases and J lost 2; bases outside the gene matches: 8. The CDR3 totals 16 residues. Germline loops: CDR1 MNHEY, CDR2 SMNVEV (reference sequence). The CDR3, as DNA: TGTGCCAGCAGTTTTGGTGGCGGGAGCTACACAGATACGCAGTATTTT. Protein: CASSFGGGSYTDTQYF.

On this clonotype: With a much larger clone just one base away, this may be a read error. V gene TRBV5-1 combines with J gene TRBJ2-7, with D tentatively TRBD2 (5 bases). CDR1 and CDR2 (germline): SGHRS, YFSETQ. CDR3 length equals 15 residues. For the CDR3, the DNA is TGCGCCAGCAGCTTGCGAGACTATCCTTCCTACGGGCAGTACTTC. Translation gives CASSLRDYPSYGQYF.

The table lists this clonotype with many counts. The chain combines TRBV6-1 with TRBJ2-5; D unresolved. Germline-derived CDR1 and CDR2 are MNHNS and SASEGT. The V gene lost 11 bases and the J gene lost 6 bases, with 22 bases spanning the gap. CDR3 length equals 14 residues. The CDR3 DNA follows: TGTGCCGTTGCTTCGACACCTTTAGGAAAGACCCAGTACTTC. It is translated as CAVASTPLGKTQYF.

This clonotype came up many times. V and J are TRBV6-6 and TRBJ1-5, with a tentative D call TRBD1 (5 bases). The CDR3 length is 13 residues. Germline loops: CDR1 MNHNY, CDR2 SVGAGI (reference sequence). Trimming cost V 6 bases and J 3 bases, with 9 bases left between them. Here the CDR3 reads CASSTGPNQPQHF. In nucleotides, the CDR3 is TGTGCCAGCAGCACAGGACCCAATCAGCCCCAGCATTTT.